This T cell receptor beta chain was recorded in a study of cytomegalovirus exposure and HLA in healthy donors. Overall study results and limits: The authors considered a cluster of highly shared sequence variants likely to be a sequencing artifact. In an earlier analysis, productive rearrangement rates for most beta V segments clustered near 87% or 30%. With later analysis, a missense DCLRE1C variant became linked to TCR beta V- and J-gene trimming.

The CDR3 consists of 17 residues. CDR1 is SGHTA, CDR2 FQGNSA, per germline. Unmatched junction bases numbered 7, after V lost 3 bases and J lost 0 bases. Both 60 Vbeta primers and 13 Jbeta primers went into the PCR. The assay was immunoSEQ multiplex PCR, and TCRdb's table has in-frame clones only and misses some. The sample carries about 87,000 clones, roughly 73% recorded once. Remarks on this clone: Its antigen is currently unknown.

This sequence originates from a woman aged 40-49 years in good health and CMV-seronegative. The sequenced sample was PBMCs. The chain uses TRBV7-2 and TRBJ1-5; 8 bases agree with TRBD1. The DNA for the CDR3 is TGTGCCAGCAGCTTCGGACAGGGTCTTTATAGCAATCAGCCCCAGCATTTT. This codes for CASSFGQGLYSNQPQHF. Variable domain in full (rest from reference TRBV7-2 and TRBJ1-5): GAGVSQSPSNKVTEKGKDVELRCDPISGHTALYWYRQSLGQGLEFLIYFQGNSAPDKSGLPSDRFSAERTGGSVSTLTIQRTQQEDSAVYLCASSFGQGLYSNQPQHFGDGTRLSIL.